These T cell receptor beta chains were read from a single sample in a study of cytomegalovirus exposure and HLA in healthy donors. The assay was immunoSEQ multiplex PCR, and TCRdb's table has in-frame clones only and misses some. The sample records roughly 120,000 clones, more than 75% being singletons. Sequencing input: PBMCs. Receptors originate from a man aged 35-49 years in good health and CMV-seronegative. The CDR3 runs from the conserved cysteine through the conserved F or W. The D gene is left open where the match is weak. Size tells how often a clone was seen (once, few, many) or the class of an expanded clone, and some rows leave it out.

cdr3_nt cdr3_aa d_call cdr3_length v_call clone_size j_call
TGTGCCAGCAGCATCTATTCCGGGTCATACGAGCAGTACTTC CASSIYSGSYEQYF . 14 TRBV2 . TRBJ2-7
TGTGCCAGCAGCCCCCAGTCAGCCTACGAGCAGTACTTC CASSPQSAYEQYF . 13 TRBV11-2 . TRBJ2-7
TGTGCCAGCAGTGGGGGGTCTAGCGGTAGACGAGAGACCCAGTACTTC CASSGGSSGRRETQYF TRBD2 16 TRBV2 . TRBJ2-5
TGTGCCAGCAGCATAACAAGTGGCTTTAACACCGGGGAGCTGTTTTTT CASSITSGFNTGELFF . 16 TRBV7-2 few TRBJ2-2
TGCGCCAGCAGCTTTTCGGTCAACTATGGCTACACCTTC CASSFSVNYGYTF . 13 TRBV5-1 . TRBJ1-2
TGTGCCAGCAGCACACTAGCGGGGGACCGAAATGAGCAGTTCTTC CASSTLAGDRNEQFF TRBD2 15 TRBV5-4 . TRBJ2-1
TGTGCCAGCAGCCCCTCAGACAGGGGGTTAGCAGATACGCAGTATTTT CASSPSDRGLADTQYF TRBD1 16 TRBV4-2 . TRBJ2-3
TGTGCCAGTAGCCCCGGGACACCTACCTACGAGCAGTACTTC CASSPGTPTYEQYF . 14 TRBV19 . TRBJ2-7
TGTGCCTGGACGAGACCCCGGGGGTCACCCCTCCACTTT CAWTRPRGSPLHF . 13 TRBV30 . TRBJ1-6
TGTGCCAGTAGGGGGGACAATCTGAACACTGAAGCTTTCTTT CASRGDNLNTEAFF . 14 TRBV19 . TRBJ1-1
TGTGCCGGCAGCTTTCCTCTTTCCTACGAGCAGTACTTC CAGSFPLSYEQYF . 13 TRBV5-6 . TRBJ2-7
TGTGCCAGTAGTGAGGGCGTTGCCCGACTGACTAAGGGTGTGAGCAATCAGCCCCAGCATTTT CASSEGVARLTKGVSNQPQHF . 21 TRBV19 . TRBJ1-5
TGTGCCAGCAGCCCACAGACAGGGCGTATCACCGGGGAGCTGTTTTTT CASSPQTGRITGELFF TRBD1 16 TRBV27 . TRBJ2-2
TGCGCCAGCAGCTACAGCGGAGGCGAGCAGTACTTC CASSYSGGEQYF . 12 TRBV5-1 few TRBJ2-7
TGCGCCAGCAGCTGGAGACAGGGTTATAACACTGAAGCTTTCTTT CASSWRQGYNTEAFF TRBD1 15 TRBV5-1 few TRBJ1-1
TGTGCTAGTGGTTTGGTTACCAAAGGACTAGCGGGGGGGAATAGGGTCTTC CASGLVTKGLAGGNRVF TRBD2 17 TRBV12-5 . TRBJ2-1
TGTGCCAGCAGCTTACCAGGGACTAGAGTACAAGAGACCCAGTACTTC CASSLPGTRVQETQYF TRBD2 16 TRBV4-2 . TRBJ2-5
TGTGCCAGCAGCGCTGGACAGAGCAATCAGCCCCAGCATTTT CASSAGQSNQPQHF . 14 TRBV7-9 . TRBJ1-5
TGCGCCAGCAGCCAATTTAACTTCGGGGGGGGGTACAATGAGCAGTTCTTC CASSQFNFGGGYNEQFF TRBD2 17 TRBV4-1 few TRBJ2-1
TGCGCCAGCAGCCCAGGGGTTGGGATCGTGAACACTGAAGCTTTCTTT CASSPGVGIVNTEAFF . 16 TRBV4-3 . TRBJ1-1
TGTGCCAGCAGCAGCAAAACAGGCAACTCTGGGGCCAACGTCCTGACTTTC CASSSKTGNSGANVLTF . 17 TRBV5-4 . TRBJ2-6
TGTGCCATCAGTGCCGCTGGGACTAGCAGCCAAGAGACCCAGTACTTC CAISAAGTSSQETQYF TRBD2 16 TRBV10-3 . TRBJ2-5
TGTGCCAGCAGTTTGGGGCCGACAGGGGGCTGGAACTATGGCTACACCTTC CASSLGPTGGWNYGYTF TRBD1 17 TRBV27 . TRBJ1-2
TGTGCCAGCAGTGCCTTCCGACAGGGTTACCAGCCCCAGCATTTT CASSAFRQGYQPQHF TRBD1 15 TRBV2 . TRBJ1-5
TGCGCCAGCAGCTCCCAGGGGTCGGACGGCTACACCTTC CASSSQGSDGYTF . 13 TRBV5-1 once TRBJ1-2
TGTGCCAGCCGAGAGAGCCGCCAAGGCTCAAGCGGTGAAGCTTTCTTT CASRESRQGSSGEAFF . 16 TRBV6-6 . TRBJ1-1